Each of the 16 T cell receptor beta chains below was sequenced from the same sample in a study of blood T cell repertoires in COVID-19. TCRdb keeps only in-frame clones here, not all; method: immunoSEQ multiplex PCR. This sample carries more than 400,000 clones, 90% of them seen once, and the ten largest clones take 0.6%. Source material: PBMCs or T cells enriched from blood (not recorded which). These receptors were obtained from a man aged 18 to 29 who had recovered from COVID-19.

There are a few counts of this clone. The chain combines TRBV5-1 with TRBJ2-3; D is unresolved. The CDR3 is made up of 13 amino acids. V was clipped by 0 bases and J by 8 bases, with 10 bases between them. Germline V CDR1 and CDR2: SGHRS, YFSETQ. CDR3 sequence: CASSLDHTGTQYF. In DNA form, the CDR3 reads TGCGCCAGCAGCTTGGATCATACTGGTACGCAGTATTTT. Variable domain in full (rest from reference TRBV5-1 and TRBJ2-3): KAGVTQTPRYLIKTRGQQVTLSCSPISGHRSVSWYQQTPGQGLQFLFEYFSETQRNKGNFPGRFSGRQFSNSRSEMNVSTLELGDSALYLCASSLDHTGTQYFGPGTRLTVL.

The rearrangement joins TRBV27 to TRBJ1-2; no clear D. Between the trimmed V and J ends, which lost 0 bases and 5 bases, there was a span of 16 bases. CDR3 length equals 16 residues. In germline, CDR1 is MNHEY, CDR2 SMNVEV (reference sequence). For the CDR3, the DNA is TGTGCCAGCAGTTTATCTCCCTCGACGCGGCTTTATGGCTACACCTTC. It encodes CASSLSPSTRLYGYTF.

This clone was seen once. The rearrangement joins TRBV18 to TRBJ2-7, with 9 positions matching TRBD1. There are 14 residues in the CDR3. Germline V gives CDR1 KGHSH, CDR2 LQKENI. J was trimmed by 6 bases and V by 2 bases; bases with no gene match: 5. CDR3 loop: CASSPMGQGREQYF. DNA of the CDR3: TGTGCCAGCTCACCAATGGGACAGGGCCGCGAGCAGTACTTC.

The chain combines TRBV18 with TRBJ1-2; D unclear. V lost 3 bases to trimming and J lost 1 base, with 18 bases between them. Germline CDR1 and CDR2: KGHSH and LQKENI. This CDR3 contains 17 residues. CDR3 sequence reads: CASSPGFSGFLNYGYTF. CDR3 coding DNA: TGTGCCAGCTCACCGGGTTTCTCGGGGTTTCTTAACTATGGCTACACCTTC.

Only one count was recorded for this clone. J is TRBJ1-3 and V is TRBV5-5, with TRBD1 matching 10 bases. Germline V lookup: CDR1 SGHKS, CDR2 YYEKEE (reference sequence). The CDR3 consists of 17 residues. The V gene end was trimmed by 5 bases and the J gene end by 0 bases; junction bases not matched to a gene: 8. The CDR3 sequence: CASRSTGGPSSGNTIYF. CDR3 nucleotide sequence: TGTGCCAGCAGGTCGACAGGGGGCCCTTCCTCTGGAAACACCATATATTTT.

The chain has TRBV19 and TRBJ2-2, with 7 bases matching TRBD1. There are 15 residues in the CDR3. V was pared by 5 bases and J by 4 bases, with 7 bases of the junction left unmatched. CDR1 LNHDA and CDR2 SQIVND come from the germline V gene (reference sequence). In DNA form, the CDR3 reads TGTGCCAGTAGTCTGACAGGGAGAGGCACCGGGGAGCTGTTTTTT. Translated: CASSLTGRGTGELFF.

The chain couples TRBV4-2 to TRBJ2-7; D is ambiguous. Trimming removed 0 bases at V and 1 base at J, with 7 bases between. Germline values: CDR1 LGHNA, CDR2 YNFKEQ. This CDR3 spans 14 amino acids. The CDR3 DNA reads TGTGCCAGCAGCCAAGACCTAACTTCCTACGAGCAGTACTTC. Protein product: CASSQDLTSYEQYF.

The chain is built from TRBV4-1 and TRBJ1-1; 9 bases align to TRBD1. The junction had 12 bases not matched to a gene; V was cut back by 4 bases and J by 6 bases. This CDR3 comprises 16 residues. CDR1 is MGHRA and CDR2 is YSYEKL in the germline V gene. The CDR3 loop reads CASSLSGTGSLAEAFF. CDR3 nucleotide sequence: TGCGCCAGCAGCCTTTCCGGGACAGGGAGTTTGGCTGAAGCTTTCTTT.

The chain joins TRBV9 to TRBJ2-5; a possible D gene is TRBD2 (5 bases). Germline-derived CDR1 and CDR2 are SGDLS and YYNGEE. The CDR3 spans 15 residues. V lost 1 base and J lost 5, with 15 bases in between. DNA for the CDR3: TGTGCCAGCAGCGTAAGGGCCTCTGGGGAGGAGACCCAGTACTTC. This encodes CASSVRASGEETQYF.

CDR3 loop: CASSKAGLREKLFF. Here the CDR3 DNA reads TGTGCCAGCAGCAAAGCGGGGTTAAGGGAAAAACTGTTTTTT. This chain joins TRBV3-1 (or the pseudogene TRBV3-2) and TRBJ1-4; no firm D call. The germline V gene has CDR1 LGHDT and CDR2 YNNKEL (reference sequence). With 5 bases removed from V and 8 bases from J, the gap between germline ends came to 15 bases. The CDR3 contains 14 residues.

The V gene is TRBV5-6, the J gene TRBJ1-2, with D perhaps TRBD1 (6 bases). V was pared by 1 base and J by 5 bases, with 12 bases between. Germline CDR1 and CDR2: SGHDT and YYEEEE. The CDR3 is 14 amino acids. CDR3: CASSLTTGLYGYTF. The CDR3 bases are TGTGCCAGCAGCTTGACGACAGGCCTTTATGGCTACACCTTC.

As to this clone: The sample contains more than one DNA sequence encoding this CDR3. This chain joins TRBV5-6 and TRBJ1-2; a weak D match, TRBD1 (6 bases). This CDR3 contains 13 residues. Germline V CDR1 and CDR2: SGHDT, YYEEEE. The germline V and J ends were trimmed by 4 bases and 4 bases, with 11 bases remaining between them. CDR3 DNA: TGTGCCAGCAGCCTCGGACAGCTCTATGGCTACACCTTC. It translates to CASSLGQLYGYTF. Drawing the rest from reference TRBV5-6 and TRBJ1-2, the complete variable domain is DAGVTQSPTHLIKTRGQQVTLRCSPKSGHDTVSWYQQALGQGPQFIFQYYEEEERQRGNFPDRFSGHQFPNYSSELNVNALLLGDSALYLCASSLGQLYGYTFGSGTRLTVV.

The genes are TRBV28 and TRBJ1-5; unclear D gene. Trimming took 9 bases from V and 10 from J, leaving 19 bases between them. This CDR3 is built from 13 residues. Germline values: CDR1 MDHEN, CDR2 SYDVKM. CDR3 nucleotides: TGTGCCAGTGTCGGTAACGTCGGTCATCCCCAGCATTTT. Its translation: CASVGNVGHPQHF.

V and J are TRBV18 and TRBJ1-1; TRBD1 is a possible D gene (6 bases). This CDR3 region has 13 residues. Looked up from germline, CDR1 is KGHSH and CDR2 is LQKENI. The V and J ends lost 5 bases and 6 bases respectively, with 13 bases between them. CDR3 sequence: CASSVQGTAEAFF. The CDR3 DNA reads TGTGCCAGCTCAGTACAGGGTACCGCTGAAGCTTTCTTT.

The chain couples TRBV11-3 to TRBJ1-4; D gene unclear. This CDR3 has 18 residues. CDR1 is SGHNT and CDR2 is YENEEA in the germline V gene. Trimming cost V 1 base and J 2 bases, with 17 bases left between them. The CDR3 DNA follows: TGTGCCAGCAGCTTAGCACTCCTGGGGAGGGCGACTAATGAAAAACTGTTTTTT. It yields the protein CASSLALLGRATNEKLFF. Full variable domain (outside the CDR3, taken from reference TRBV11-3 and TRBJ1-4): EAGVVQSPRYKIIEKKQPVAFWCNPISGHNTLYWYLQNLGQGPELLIRYENEEAVDDSQLPKDRFSAERLKGVDSTLKIQPAELGDSAVYLCASSLALLGRATNEKLFFGSGTQLSVL.

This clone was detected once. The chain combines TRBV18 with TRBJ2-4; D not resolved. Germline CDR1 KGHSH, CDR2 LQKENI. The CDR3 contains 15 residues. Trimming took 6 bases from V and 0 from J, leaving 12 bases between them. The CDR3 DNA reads TGTGCCAGCTCGTCTAGATGGCTAGCCAAAAACATTCAGTACTTC. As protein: CASSSRWLAKNIQYF.